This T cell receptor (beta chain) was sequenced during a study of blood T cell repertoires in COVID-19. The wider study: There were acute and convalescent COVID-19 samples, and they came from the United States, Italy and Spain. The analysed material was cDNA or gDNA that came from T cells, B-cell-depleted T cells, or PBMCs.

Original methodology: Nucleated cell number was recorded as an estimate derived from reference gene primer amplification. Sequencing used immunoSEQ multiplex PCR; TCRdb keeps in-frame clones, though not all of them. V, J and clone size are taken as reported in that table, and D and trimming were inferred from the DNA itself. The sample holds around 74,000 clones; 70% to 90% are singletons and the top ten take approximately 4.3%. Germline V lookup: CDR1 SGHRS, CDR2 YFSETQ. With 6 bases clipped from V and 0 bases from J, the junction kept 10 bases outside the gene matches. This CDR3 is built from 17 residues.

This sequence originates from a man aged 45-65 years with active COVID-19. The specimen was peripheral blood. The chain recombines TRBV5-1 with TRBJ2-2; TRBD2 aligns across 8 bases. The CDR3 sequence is CASTPSAGGTNTGELFF. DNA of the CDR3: TGCGCCAGCACACCCTCCGCGGGGGGCACGAACACCGGGGAGCTGTTTTTT.